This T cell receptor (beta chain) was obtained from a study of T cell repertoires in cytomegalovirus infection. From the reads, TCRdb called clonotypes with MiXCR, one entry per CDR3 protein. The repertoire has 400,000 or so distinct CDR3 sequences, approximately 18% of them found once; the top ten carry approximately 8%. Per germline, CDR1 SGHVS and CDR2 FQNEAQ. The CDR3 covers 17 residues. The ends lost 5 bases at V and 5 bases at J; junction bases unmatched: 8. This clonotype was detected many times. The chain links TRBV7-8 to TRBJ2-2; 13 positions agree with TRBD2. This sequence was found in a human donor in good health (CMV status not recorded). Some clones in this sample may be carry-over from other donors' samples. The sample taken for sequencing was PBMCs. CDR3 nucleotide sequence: TGTGCCAGCAGCCCGAGGACTAGCGGGGGAGGAACCGGGGAGCTGTTTTTT. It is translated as CASSPRTSGGGTGELFF.